Listed below are T cell receptor beta chains from one sample, sequenced in a study of T cell changes during pregnancy in multiple sclerosis. Assay: immunoSEQ multiplex PCR; the TCRdb copy retains only in-frame clones and omits some. This table holds 50,000 or so clones, over 85% found once. The sample was CD4+ T cells from peripheral blood mononuclear cells, taken before pregnancy. The receptors originated from a female donor with multiple sclerosis, enrolled in a pregnancy study. Both conserved end residues are part of each CDR3. The D gene is left open where the match is weak. Only part of the rows carry a size: once, few, many, or a class if the clone is expanded.

d_call | j_call | v_call | clone_size | cdr3_aa | cdr3_nt
TRBD2 | TRBJ2-7 | TRBV19 | . | CASSLRAGVGEQYF | TGTGCCAGTAGTCTCCGAGCGGGAGTTGGCGAGCAGTACTTC
TRBD2 | TRBJ2-1 | TRBV5-4 | . | CASRRESDNEQFF | TGTGCCAGCAGGCGGGAGAGCGACAATGAGCAGTTCTTC
TRBD1 | TRBJ1-5 | TRBV6-5 | . | CASSRDRGINQPQHF | TGTGCCAGCAGCCGGGACAGGGGGATCAATCAGCCCCAGCATTTT
TRBD1 | TRBJ1-3 | TRBV4-3 | . | CASSPGTAGNTIYF | TGCGCCAGCAGCCCCGGGACAGCCGGAAACACCATATATTTT
. | TRBJ2-1 | TRBV5-5 | . | CASSLEQTRGTYNEQFF | TGTGCCAGCAGCCTAGAACAGACTCGCGGGACCTACAATGAGCAGTTCTTC
. | TRBJ2-1 | TRBV30 | . | CACARRNNEQFF | TGTGCCTGCGCACGGAGAAACAATGAGCAGTTCTTC
TRBD2 | TRBJ2-2 | TRBV5-4 | . | CASSSLAGGKSGELFF | TGTGCCAGCAGCTCACTAGCGGGAGGAAAGAGCGGGGAGCTGTTTTTT
TRBD1 | TRBJ1-2 | TRBV19 | . | CASLAPPRQGLYGYTF | TGTGCCAGCCTCGCCCCTCCTCGACAGGGACTCTATGGCTACACCTTC
TRBD1 | TRBJ1-2 | TRBV6-1 | once | CASSEDRGAPYTF | TGTGCCAGCAGTGAAGACAGGGGAGCCCCCTACACCTTC
TRBD1 | TRBJ2-7 | TRBV18 | . | CASSPRQGPYEQYF | TGTGCCAGCTCACCCCGACAGGGACCCTACGAGCAGTACTTC